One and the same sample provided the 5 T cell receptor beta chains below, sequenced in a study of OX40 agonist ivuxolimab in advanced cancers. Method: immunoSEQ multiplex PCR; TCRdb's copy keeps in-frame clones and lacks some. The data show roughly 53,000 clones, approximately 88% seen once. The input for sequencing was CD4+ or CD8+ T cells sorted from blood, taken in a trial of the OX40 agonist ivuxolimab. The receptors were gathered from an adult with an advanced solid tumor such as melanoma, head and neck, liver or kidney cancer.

CDR3 coding DNA: TGTGCCAGTACCCCGGGAGGAGGGTTGGGTGAAGAGACCCAGTACTTC. Its translation: CASTPGGGLGEETQYF. The chain has TRBV19 and TRBJ2-5, with TRBD2 matching over 7 bases. Germline CDR1 reads LNHDA; CDR2 reads SQIVND (reference sequence). The CDR3 runs to 16 residues. V was pared by 7 bases and J by 3 bases, with 14 bases of the junction left unmatched.

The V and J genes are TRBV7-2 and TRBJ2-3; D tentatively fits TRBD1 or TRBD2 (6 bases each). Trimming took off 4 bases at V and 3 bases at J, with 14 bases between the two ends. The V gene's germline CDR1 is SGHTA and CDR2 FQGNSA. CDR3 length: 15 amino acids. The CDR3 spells CASSSEGGFTDTQYF. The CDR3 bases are TGTGCCAGCAGCTCTGAGGGGGGATTTACAGATACGCAGTATTTT.

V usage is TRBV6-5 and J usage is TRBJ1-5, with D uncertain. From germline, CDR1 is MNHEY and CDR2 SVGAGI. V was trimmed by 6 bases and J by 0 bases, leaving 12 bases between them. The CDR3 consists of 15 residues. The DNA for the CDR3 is TGTGCCAGCAGCCTGGCGTGGAATAGCAATCAGCCCCAGCATTTT. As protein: CASSLAWNSNQPQHF.

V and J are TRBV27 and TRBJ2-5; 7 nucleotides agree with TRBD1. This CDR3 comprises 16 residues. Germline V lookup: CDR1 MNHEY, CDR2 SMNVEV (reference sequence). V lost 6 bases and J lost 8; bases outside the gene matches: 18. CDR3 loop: CASSPGPDRPTFTQYF. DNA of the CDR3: TGTGCCAGCAGCCCAGGCCCGGACAGGCCTACGTTTACCCAGTACTTC.

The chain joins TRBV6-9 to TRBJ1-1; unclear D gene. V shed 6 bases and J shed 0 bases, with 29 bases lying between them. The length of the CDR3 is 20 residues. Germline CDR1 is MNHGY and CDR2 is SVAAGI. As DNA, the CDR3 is TGTGCCAGCAGCTATGGGTGCCGGGCAGCCCCCTTTTCCATGAACACTGAAGCTTTCTTT. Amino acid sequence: CASSYGCRAAPFSMNTEAFF.